These 8 T cell receptor beta chains were all obtained from the same sample, sequenced in a study of shared clonotypes between healthy human individuals (dated by TCRdb to the early 2020s). For the CD8 naive samples, CD45RO-negative cells were positively selected for CCR7, yielding a CD45RA+CCR7+ population from which TemRA cells were excluded. Library prep was done by the immunoSEQ multiplex PCR assay. Held by TCRdb, this immuneACCESS table contains in-frame sequences only and omits some clones. Under half of the omission traces to an unresolved V gene where checked; the cause of the rest is unknown. Present in this sample are about 820,000 clones, 80% to 95% of which were seen just once. Jointly, the top ten make up around 24% of the sample. Material: naive CD8+ T cells sorted from blood. This sample's cell subset or site label indicates: CD45RA+CCR7+. The source of these receptors is a man aged 30 to 39 in good health.

The rearrangement uses TRBV6-6 and TRBJ2-7, with TRBD2 matching 11 bases. The V gene end was trimmed by 0 bases and the J gene end by 7 bases; junction bases not matched to a gene: 5. Per germline, CDR1 MNHNY and CDR2 SVGAGI (reference sequence). This CDR3 has 15 amino acids. The CDR3 DNA reads as TGTGCCAGCAGTTACTCGGGACTAGCGGAAGTGGAGCAGTACTTC. It translates to CASSYSGLAEVEQYF.

This chain uses TRBV4-3 with TRBJ1-5; tentative D call: TRBD1 (5 bases). V dropped 2 bases and J dropped 4 bases, with 12 bases sitting between them. The germline gives CDR1 LGHNA, CDR2 YSLEER. CDR3 size: 15 residues. CDR3 sequence: CASSQTAGWNQPQHF. The DNA for the CDR3 is TGCGCCAGCAGCCAAACTGCAGGGTGGAATCAGCCCCAGCATTTT.

This clone has only one observation. The CDR3 sequence: CASSSGPSINYEQYF. The CDR3 nucleotides are TGCGCCAGCAGCTCGGGCCCTTCCATCAACTACGAGCAGTACTTC. The rearrangement links TRBV5-1 to TRBJ2-7; D not resolved. The CDR3 consists of 15 residues. Germline loops: CDR1 SGHRS, CDR2 YFSETQ. Trimming left V 3 bases short and J 3 bases short, with 16 bases between.

This clone has a handful of counts. The chain uses TRBV6-6 and TRBJ2-4; TRBD1 matches 9 bases. The CDR3 sequence is 14 residues long. Germline assignment: CDR1 MNHNY and CDR2 SVGAGI (reference sequence). V lost 6 bases, J lost 5 bases, and 5 bases stayed unmatched. The CDR3 sequence is CASSYRGQQNIQYF. The DNA of the CDR3 is TGTGCCAGCAGCTACAGGGGGCAACAAAACATTCAGTACTTC.

The V gene is TRBV27, the J gene TRBJ1-1, with unresolved D. Germline CDR1 is MNHEY and CDR2 is SMNVEV (reference sequence). The CDR3 spans 14 residues. V dropped 4 bases and J dropped 3 bases, with 12 bases sitting between them. CDR3: CASSSITGDTEAFF. CDR3 nucleotide sequence: TGTGCCAGCAGTTCCATAACTGGGGACACTGAAGCTTTCTTT.

This chain uses TRBV7-9 with TRBJ2-1; D unresolved. CDR1 and CDR2 (germline): SEHNR, FQNEAQ (reference sequence). The CDR3 sequence is 12 residues long. The chain's CDR3 is CASELGRGEQFF. Here the CDR3 DNA reads TGTGCTTCCGAACTCGGCAGAGGTGAGCAGTTCTTC.

The chain employs TRBV4-2 and TRBJ1-5; 8 bases agree with TRBD1. The germline gives CDR1 LGHNA, CDR2 YNFKEQ. V lost 0 bases to trimming and J lost 0 bases; unmatched junction nucleotides: 10. The CDR3 sequence is 19 residues long. The CDR3 spells CASSQDAGTGKYSNQPQHF. CDR3 nucleotide sequence: TGTGCCAGCAGCCAAGACGCCGGGACAGGCAAGTATAGCAATCAGCCCCAGCATTTT.

The CDR3 sequence is CASSVESGVGSTDTQYF. The CDR3 nucleotides read TGTGCCAGCAGCGTTGAGTCGGGAGTGGGGAGCACAGATACGCAGTATTTT. The chain has TRBV9 and TRBJ2-3; D is possibly TRBD2 (6 bases). This CDR3 is 17 amino acids long. Trimming cost V 2 bases and J 0 bases, with 16 bases left between them. The germline V gene has CDR1 SGDLS and CDR2 YYNGEE.